These 25 T cell receptor beta chains were all obtained from the same sample, sequenced in a study of control samples from healthy donors and cancer patients. Assay used: immunoSEQ multiplex PCR; TCRdb lists only in-frame clones, some missing. The sample includes approximately 130,000 clones, approximately 87% of them seen just once. Sequencing used blood. Receptors were obtained from a man aged 25 to 45 in good health.

This chain uses TRBV5-1 with TRBJ1-3; D gene uncertain. Germline assignment: CDR1 SGHRS and CDR2 YFSETQ. The CDR3 runs to 20 residues. Trimming left V 1 base short and J 1 base short, with 24 bases between. DNA for the CDR3: TGCGCCAGCAGCTTGTTGGGCGGTACTAGGGATCCTTTTTCTGGAAACACCATATATTTT. Translated: CASSLLGGTRDPFSGNTIYF.

The chain links TRBV20-1 to TRBJ1-1; D gene unclear. From germline, CDR1 is DFQATT and CDR2 SNEGSKA (reference sequence). The V end lost 3 bases, the J end lost 1 base, and 12 bases lay between the germline ends. There are 14 residues in the CDR3. The CDR3 loop reads CSASRLAWNTEAFF. CDR3 nucleotides: TGCAGTGCTAGTCGTCTGGCCTGGAACACTGAAGCTTTCTTT.

Only one count was recorded for this clone. CDR3 loop: CASSQAGTGAYEQYF. CDR3 nucleotide sequence: TGTGCCAGCAGCCAAGCCGGGACAGGGGCCTACGAGCAGTACTTC. V usage is TRBV3-1 (or the pseudogene TRBV3-2) and J usage is TRBJ2-7, with 10 bases aligning to TRBD1. Germline V CDR1 and CDR2: LGHDT, YNNKEL (reference sequence). V lost 1 base and J lost 2; bases outside the gene matches: 2. This CDR3 is 15 amino acids long.

The chain carries TRBV5-4 and TRBJ1-6; TRBD1 might be the D (6 bases). Germline CDR1 SGHNT, CDR2 YYREEE (reference sequence). V dropped 1 base and J dropped 7 bases, with 12 bases sitting between them. The CDR3 runs 15 residues. CDR3 sequence: CASSLQGSGNSPLHF. CDR3 nucleotides: TGTGCCAGCAGCTTGCAGGGGAGTGGCAATTCACCCCTCCACTTT.

Written as DNA, the CDR3 is TGTGCCAGCAGTTTGAGTCGTAGAAATCCCAGGTCCTACGAGCAGTACTTC. It translates to CASSLSRRNPRSYEQYF. V gene TRBV28 combines with J gene TRBJ2-7; D gene uncertain. This CDR3 spans 17 amino acids. The V gene lost 3 bases and the J gene lost 1 base, with 19 bases spanning the gap. Looked up from germline, CDR1 is MDHEN and CDR2 is SYDVKM.

The gene calls are TRBV19 and TRBJ1-2; TRBD1 matches 8 bases. The CDR3 has 11 amino acids. V was clipped by 10 bases and J by 7 bases; unmatched bases: 5. Germline CDR1 LNHDA, CDR2 SQIVND (reference sequence). CDR3 nucleotides: TGTGCCACCTCGACAGGGGCTGGCTACACCTTC. Protein product: CATSTGAGYTF.

This chain joins TRBV25-1 and TRBJ1-5; D remains ambiguous. The germline V gene encodes CDR1 MGHDK and CDR2 SYGVNS. The ends were cut back, 3 bases at V and 0 bases at J, with 9 bases in the middle. The CDR3 is made up of 15 amino acids. The CDR3 protein is CASSDLKYSNQPQHF. CDR3 DNA sequence: TGTGCCAGCAGTGACCTTAAGTATAGCAATCAGCCCCAGCATTTT.

V and J are TRBV27 and TRBJ1-2; D might be TRBD1 (6 bases). Trimming pared 3 bases from V and 4 bases from J, leaving 15 bases between. Looked up from germline, CDR1 is MNHEY and CDR2 is SMNVEV (reference sequence). CDR3 length equals 15 residues. The CDR3 region is CASSFSRQGSYGYTF. The CDR3 DNA reads TGTGCCAGCAGTTTTTCTCGTCAGGGGAGCTATGGCTACACCTTC.

The table lists this clone with a few counts. V is TRBV19 and J is TRBJ2-2; 9 positions match TRBD1. V lost 3 bases, J lost 5 bases, and 10 bases stayed unmatched. CDR1 LNHDA and CDR2 SQIVND come from the germline V gene (reference sequence). This CDR3 is built from 17 residues. The CDR3 here is CASSIVTGGRRTGELFF. The CDR3 DNA reads as TGTGCCAGTAGTATCGTAACAGGGGGCAGGAGGACCGGGGAGCTGTTTTTT.

The chain recombines TRBV2 with TRBJ1-3; unclear D gene. Germline assignment: CDR1 SNHLY and CDR2 FYNNEI. V lost 7 bases to trimming and J lost 0 bases, with 13 bases between them. The CDR3 has 15 amino acids. The CDR3 spells CASNAGVTSGNTIYF. As DNA, the CDR3 is TGTGCCAGCAACGCCGGGGTTACCTCTGGAAACACCATATATTTT.

A few counts support this clone. The rearrangement links TRBV30 to TRBJ1-2, with D possibly matching TRBD1 (6 bases). The CDR3 sequence is 12 residues long. Germline assignment: CDR1 GTSNPN and CDR2 SVGIG (reference sequence). The V and J ends lost 2 bases and 7 bases respectively, with 11 bases between them. CDR3 sequence reads: CAWSKDSLGYTF. The CDR3 coding sequence is TGTGCCTGGAGTAAGGACAGCCTTGGCTACACCTTC.

On this clone: Within the sample, other DNA sequences also encode this same CDR3. The chain has TRBV4-2 and TRBJ1-5; D is ambiguous. Germline V gene lookup returns CDR1 LGHNA and CDR2 YNFKEQ. Trimming shortened V by 0 bases and J by 2 bases, and 14 bases separated the two germline ends. CDR3 length: 17 amino acids. DNA for the CDR3: TGTGCCAGCAGCCAAGATGAGACCGGGATGGGCAATCAGCCCCAGCATTTT. Protein sequence: CASSQDETGMGNQPQHF.

V is TRBV5-6 and J is TRBJ2-7; TRBD1 aligns across 7 bases. The CDR3 extends over 14 amino acids. The V segment lost 1 base and the J segment 2 bases; nucleotides outside the gene matches: 3. Germline values: CDR1 SGHDT, CDR2 YYEEEE. The CDR3 nucleotides are TGTGCCAGCAGCTTGAGGCAGGGGGCCTACGAGCAGTACGTC. This encodes CASSLRQGAYEQYV.

This clone was recorded a few times. The V call is TRBV3-1 (or the pseudogene TRBV3-2), the J call TRBJ2-2; unclear D gene. This CDR3 has 12 residues. Germline CDR1 and CDR2: LGHDT and YNNKEL (reference sequence). Trimming cost V 5 bases and J 1 base, with 2 bases left between them. The CDR3, as DNA: TGTGCCAGCAGCGGGAACACCGGGGAGCTGTTTTTT. This gives the protein CASSGNTGELFF.

This chain uses TRBV28 with TRBJ2-7, with TRBD1 matching 8 bases. V lost 3 bases and J lost 5; bases outside the gene matches: 3. Germline V gene lookup returns CDR1 MDHEN and CDR2 SYDVKM. This CDR3 is 13 amino acids long. The CDR3 region is CASSFNRGNEQYV. In DNA form, the CDR3 reads TGTGCCAGCAGTTTTAACAGGGGGAACGAGCAGTACGTC.

The rearrangement links TRBV11-3 to TRBJ2-5, with D perhaps TRBD1 or TRBD2 (7 bases each). V gave up 3 bases and J gave up 1 base, with 12 bases separating them. This CDR3 is built from 15 residues. Germline values: CDR1 SGHNT, CDR2 YENEEA. The CDR3 sequence: CASSLAGGVQETQYF. In DNA, the CDR3 is TGTGCCAGCAGCTTGGCAGGGGGGGTCCAAGAGACCCAGTACTTC.

Comments on this clone: Additional DNA sequences in this sample encode the identical CDR3. V and J are TRBV27 and TRBJ2-2; the D is unclear. Trimming took 4 bases from V and 2 from J, leaving 2 bases between them. From germline, CDR1 is MNHEY and CDR2 SMNVEV (reference sequence). CDR3 length: 12 residues. This chain's CDR3 is CASSYNTGELFF. CDR3 in DNA: TGTGCCAGCAGTTACAACACCGGGGAGCTGTTTTTT.

The CDR3 region is CASSERGPGSSYNSPLHF. The DNA for the CDR3 is TGCGCCAGCAGTGAGAGGGGGCCGGGAAGCTCCTATAATTCACCCCTCCACTTT. This rearrangement joins TRBV10-2 to TRBJ1-6; 7 bases align to TRBD1. CDR3 size: 18 residues. Looked up from germline, CDR1 is WSHSY and CDR2 is SAAADI. J gave up 0 bases and V 2 bases, and 7 bases lay outside the gene matches.

J is TRBJ1-1 and V is TRBV14, with 9 positions matching TRBD1. Germline V gene lookup returns CDR1 SGHDN and CDR2 FVKESK. With 3 bases clipped from V and 1 base from J, the junction kept 3 bases outside the gene matches. The CDR3 runs 15 residues. The CDR3 DNA reads as TGTGCCAGCAGCCAGACGACAGGGGGGAACACTGAAGCTTTCTTT. It codes for CASSQTTGGNTEAFF.

The chain links TRBV5-1 to TRBJ1-4, with D perhaps TRBD1 (5 bases). Germline values: CDR1 SGHRS, CDR2 YFSETQ. Trimming took 2 bases from V and 0 from J, leaving 11 bases between them. This CDR3 spans 16 amino acids. CDR3 region: CASSLAQGATNEKLFF. The CDR3 nucleotides read TGCGCCAGCAGCTTAGCGCAGGGTGCAACTAATGAAAAACTGTTTTTT. Drawing the rest from reference TRBV5-1 and TRBJ1-4, the complete variable domain is KAGVTQTPRYLIKTRGQQVTLSCSPISGHRSVSWYQQTPGQGLQFLFEYFSETQRNKGNFPGRFSGRQFSNSRSEMNVSTLELGDSALYLCASSLAQGATNEKLFFGSGTQLSVL.

The chain uses TRBV4-1 and TRBJ1-2; a weak D match, TRBD1 (5 bases). Looked up from germline, CDR1 is MGHRA and CDR2 is YSYEKL. V lost 0 bases and J lost 0, with 8 bases in between. The CDR3 covers 15 residues. CDR3 region: CASSQEPGTNYGYTF. The CDR3 nucleotides are TGCGCCAGCAGCCAAGAGCCAGGGACTAACTATGGCTACACCTTC.

The chain couples TRBV12-5 to TRBJ1-3; perhaps TRBD1 as D (5 bases). The germline V gene encodes CDR1 LGHNT and CDR2 FRNRAP. V shed 6 bases and J shed 1 base, with 10 bases lying between them. The length of the CDR3 is 14 residues. CDR3 nucleotide sequence: TGTGCTAGTGGAAGGGGACTGTCTGGAAACACCATATATTTT. Its translation is CASGRGLSGNTIYF.

This rearrangement joins TRBV18 to TRBJ2-5, with TRBD2 matching over 8 bases. CDR1 KGHSH and CDR2 LQKENI come from the germline V gene. There are 15 residues in the CDR3. Trimming took 6 bases from V and 2 from J; bases not matched to a gene: 8. In DNA, the CDR3 is TGTGCCAGCTCCCCGCGGGGGGCGTCTCAAGAGACCCAGTACTTC. It yields the protein CASSPRGASQETQYF.

This clone was detected only once. The genes are TRBV13 and TRBJ2-3, with a possible D match to TRBD1 (5 bases). The CDR3 length is 16 residues. The germline gives CDR1 PRHDT, CDR2 FYEKMQ (reference sequence). V was shortened by 5 bases and J by 1 base, with 16 bases between the two germline ends. The CDR3 spells CASSPAWGARTDTQYF. The CDR3 DNA sequence: TGTGCCAGCAGCCCGGCGTGGGGCGCGCGCACAGATACGCAGTATTTT.

The chain couples TRBV9 to TRBJ2-5; possibly TRBD2 for D (5 bases). V was clipped by 2 bases and J by 4 bases, with 18 bases between them. The CDR3 loop spans 16 amino acids. Germline CDR1 is SGDLS and CDR2 is YYNGEE. CDR3 bases: TGTGCCAGCAGCGTCGCAAGCGGTCGGGCTGGAGAGACCCAGTACTTC. Amino acid sequence: CASSVASGRAGETQYF.